The present T cell receptor (beta chain) was sequenced within a study of T-cell memory formation after mild COVID-19. TCRdb reanalysed the 5' RACE reads using MiXCR and keeps one entry per CDR3 protein. This table has more than 300,000 distinct CDR3 sequences, roughly an eighth appearing once. Study-level points and caveats: Clones that contracted from day 15 to 85 were balanced CD4/CD8, while later expanders leaned CD4+. Mostly located in CM and EM were contracting CD4+ clones, with contracting CD8+ clones located in EMRA.

In germline, CDR1 is MNHNY, CDR2 SVGAGI (reference sequence). The CDR3 is 15 residues long. Trimming cost V 2 bases and J 3 bases; bases outside gene matches: 4. This clonotype was seen only a few times. What it recognizes is unknown. The sample was PBMCs or a T cell subset sorted from them (not recorded which). This TCR was recovered from a man between 18 and 35 years old who had mild COVID-19 (a few samples of this study predate the infection). Cell type and time point are not known. V gene TRBV6-6 combines with J gene TRBJ2-3; TRBD2 matches 8 bases. The CDR3 spells CASSYAGGTTDTQYF. The CDR3 coding sequence is TGTGCCAGCAGTTACGCGGGGGGTACGACAGATACGCAGTATTTT.